This T cell receptor beta chain was identified in a study of cytomegalovirus exposure and HLA in healthy donors. Study results and limitations: Later on, a genetic analysis was performed. It linked a missense variant in DCLRE1C with V- and J-gene trimming of TCR beta. An analysis that was carried out later associated approximately 17,000 TCR beta sequences with HLA alleles at 0.05 false discovery rate.

Deletions cut 1 base from V and 0 bases from J, with 19 bases between. The germline CDR1 and CDR2 sequences are SGHVS and FNYEAQ. This CDR3 region has 18 residues. To note about this clone: Its antigen is not known.

In the PCR, 60 Vbeta and 13 Jbeta primers were used. Per the original methods: An analysis that came later counted roughly 87 million unique TCR beta chains, about 10 million shared. The data were produced by immunoSEQ multiplex PCR, yet TCRdb's version contains in-frame clones alone and is incomplete. V, J and clone size derive from that table, while D and trimming were established from the DNA sequence. The specimen's table records roughly 39,000 clones. Sequenced material: PBMCs. This receptor was taken from a woman under 40 in good health and CMV-seropositive. This sequence joins TRBV7-6 and TRBJ2-7; a possible D gene is TRBD2 (7 bases). CDR3: CASSLEPGGGVSSYEQYF. The DNA of the CDR3 is TGTGCCAGCAGCTTAGAGCCCGGAGGGGGGGTGTCCTCCTACGAGCAGTACTTC.